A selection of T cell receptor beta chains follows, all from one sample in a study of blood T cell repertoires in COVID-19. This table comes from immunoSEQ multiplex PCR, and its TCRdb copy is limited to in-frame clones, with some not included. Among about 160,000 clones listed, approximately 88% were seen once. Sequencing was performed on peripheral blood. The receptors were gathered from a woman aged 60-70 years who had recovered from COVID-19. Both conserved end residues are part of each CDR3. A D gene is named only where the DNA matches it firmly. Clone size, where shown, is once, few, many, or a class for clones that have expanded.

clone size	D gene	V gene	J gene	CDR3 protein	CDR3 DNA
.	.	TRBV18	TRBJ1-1	CASSPAADEAFF	TGTGCCAGCTCACCAGCGGCAGATGAAGCTTTCTTT
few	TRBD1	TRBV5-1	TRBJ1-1	CASSLRWDSEAFF	TGCGCCAGCAGCTTGAGGTGGGACAGTGAAGCTTTCTTT
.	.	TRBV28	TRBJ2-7	CASSSYYEQYF	TGTGCCAGCAGTTCTTATTACGAGCAGTACTTC
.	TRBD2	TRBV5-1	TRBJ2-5	CASSLRGGPETQYF	TGCGCCAGCAGCTTGCGGGGGGGCCCCGAGACCCAGTACTTC
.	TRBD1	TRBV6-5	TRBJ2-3	CASSGQGLSDTQYF	TGTGCCAGCTCGGGACAGGGTCTTAGCGATACGCAGTATTTT
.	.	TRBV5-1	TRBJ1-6	CASSLAGYSPLHF	TGCGCCAGCAGCTTGGCCGGGTATTCACCCCTCCACTTT
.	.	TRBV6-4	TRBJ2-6	CASRGPSSGANVLTF	TGTGCCAGCAGGGGGCCGAGCTCTGGGGCCAACGTCCTGACTTTC
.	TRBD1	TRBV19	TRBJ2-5	CASSMRQGETQYF	TGTGCCAGTAGTATGAGACAGGGGGAGACCCAGTACTTC
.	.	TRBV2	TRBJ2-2	CATLAGAQGGELFF	TGTGCCACTCTGGCGGGGGCGCAGGGCGGGGAGCTGTTTTTT
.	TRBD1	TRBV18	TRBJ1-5	CASSRQGASLHQPQHF	TGTGCCAGCTCACGGCAGGGGGCTTCTCTACATCAGCCCCAGCATTTT
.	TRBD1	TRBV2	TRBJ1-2	CASSEWSGGRYGYTF	TGTGCCAGCAGTGAGTGGTCAGGGGGCCGGTATGGCTACACCTTC
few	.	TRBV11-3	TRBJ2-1	CASSLRLESNEQFF	TGTGCCAGCAGCTTACGCCTAGAAAGTAATGAGCAGTTCTTC
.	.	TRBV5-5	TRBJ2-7	CASSLFFEREQYF	TGTGCCAGCAGCTTGTTTTTCGAGCGCGAGCAGTACTTC
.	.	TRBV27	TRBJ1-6	CASSLGDRSNSPLHF	TGTGCCAGCAGCCTAGGTGACAGGTCCAATTCACCCCTCCACTTT
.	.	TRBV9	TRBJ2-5	CASSTQGRAETQYF	TGTGCCAGCAGCACCCAGGGCAGGGCTGAGACCCAGTACTTC
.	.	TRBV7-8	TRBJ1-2	CASSLERQAYGYTF	TGTGCCAGCAGCTTAGAGAGACAGGCCTATGGCTACACCTTC
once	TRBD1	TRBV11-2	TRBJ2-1	CASSLVQGVFYNEQFF	TGTGCCAGCAGCTTAGTCCAGGGGGTGTTTTACAATGAGCAGTTCTTC
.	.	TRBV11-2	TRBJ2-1	CASSLVRGFEQFF	TGTGCCAGCAGCTTAGTCAGGGGATTTGAGCAGTTCTTC
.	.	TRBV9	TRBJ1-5	CASSASGANQPQHF	TGTGCCAGCAGTGCCAGTGGGGCTAATCAGCCCCAGCATTTT
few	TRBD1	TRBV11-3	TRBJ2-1	CASSSRGTGYNEQFF	TGTGCCAGCAGCTCCAGAGGGACAGGGTACAATGAGCAGTTCTTC
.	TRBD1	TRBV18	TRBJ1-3	CASSPGDRGYTIYF	TGTGCCAGCTCACCCGGGGACAGGGGATACACCATATATTTT
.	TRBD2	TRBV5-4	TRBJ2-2	CASSLEGLAIGELFF	TGTGCCAGCAGCTTGGAGGGACTAGCAATCGGGGAGCTGTTTTTT
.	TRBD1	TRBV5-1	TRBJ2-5	CASSMGQEQETQYF	TGCGCCAGCAGCATGGGACAGGAGCAAGAGACCCAGTACTTC
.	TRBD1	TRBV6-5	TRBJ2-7	CASRFRQGARYEQYF	TGTGCCAGCAGGTTCAGACAGGGGGCGCGTTACGAGCAGTACTTC
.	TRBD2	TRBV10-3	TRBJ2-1	CAISAPSGGADSNEQFF	TGTGCCATCAGTGCTCCTAGCGGGGGGGCCGACAGCAATGAGCAGTTCTTC
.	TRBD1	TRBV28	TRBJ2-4	CASSPGQGSDIQYF	TGTGCCAGCAGTCCGGGACAGGGGAGTGACATTCAGTACTTC
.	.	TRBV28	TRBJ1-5	CASSPAEGNQPQHF	TGTGCCAGCAGTCCGGCGGAAGGCAATCAGCCCCAGCATTTT
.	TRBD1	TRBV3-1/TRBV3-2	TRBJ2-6	CASSPNHSRRGQGKDSGANVLTF	TGTGCCAGCAGCCCCAACCATTCCCGTAGGGGACAGGGGAAGGACTCTGGGGCCAACGTCCTGACTTTC
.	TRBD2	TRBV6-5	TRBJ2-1	CASSITSGGAGEQFF	TGTGCCAGCAGTATAACTAGCGGGGGGGCGGGCGAGCAGTTCTTC
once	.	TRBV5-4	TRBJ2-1	CASSLESSVDYNEQFF	TGTGCCAGCAGCTTGGAATCGAGCGTAGATTACAATGAGCAGTTCTTC
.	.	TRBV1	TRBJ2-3	CTSSQLPGVTDTQYF	TGCACCAGCAGCCAACTGCCAGGGGTAACAGATACGCAGTATTTT
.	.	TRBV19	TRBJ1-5	CASSENRVNQPQHF	TGTGCCAGTAGCGAAAACAGGGTGAATCAGCCCCAGCATTTT
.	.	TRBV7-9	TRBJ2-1	CASSSSDRAGEQFF	TGTGCCAGCAGCTCGTCAGACCGCGCAGGTGAGCAGTTCTTC
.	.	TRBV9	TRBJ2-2	CASSVAGTNTGELFF	TGTGCCAGCAGCGTAGCGGGGACGAACACCGGGGAGCTGTTTTTT
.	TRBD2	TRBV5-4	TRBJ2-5	CASSLDGGRDETQYF	TGTGCCAGCAGCTTGGATGGCGGGAGAGACGAGACCCAGTACTTC
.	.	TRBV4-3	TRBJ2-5	CASSQDFVGQETQYF	TGCGCCAGCAGCCAAGATTTTGTCGGCCAAGAGACCCAGTACTTC
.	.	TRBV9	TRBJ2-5	CASSAPTGGGETQYF	TGTGCCAGCAGCGCCCCCACAGGGGGGGGAGAGACCCAGTACTTC
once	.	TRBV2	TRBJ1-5	CASSQGLRQPQHF	TGTGCCAGCTCACAGGGTTTGAGGCAGCCCCAGCATTTT
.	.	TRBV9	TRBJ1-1	CASSVVKNTEAFF	TGTGCCAGCAGCGTAGTCAAGAACACTGAAGCTTTCTTT
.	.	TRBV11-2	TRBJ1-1	CASSLAGALGTEAFF	TGTGCCAGCAGCTTAGCAGGGGCCTTGGGCACTGAAGCTTTCTTT
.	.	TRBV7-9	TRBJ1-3	CASSPLLLRDWSSGNTIYF	TGTGCCAGCAGCCCCCTGTTATTACGGGACTGGAGCTCTGGAAACACCATATATTTT
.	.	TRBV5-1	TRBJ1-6	CASSLQVNSPLHF	TGCGCCAGCAGCTTGCAGGTTAATTCACCCCTCCACTTT
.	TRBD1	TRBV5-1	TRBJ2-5	CASSLTRGHETQYF	TGCGCCAGCAGCTTGACCAGGGGGCATGAGACCCAGTACTTC
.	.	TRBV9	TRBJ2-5	CASSVAGGLDETQYF	TGTGCCAGCAGCGTAGCCGGGGGGCTGGATGAGACCCAGTACTTC
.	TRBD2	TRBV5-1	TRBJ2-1	CASSLLAGLYNEQFF	TGCGCCAGCAGCTTGCTAGCGGGCCTCTACAATGAGCAGTTCTTC
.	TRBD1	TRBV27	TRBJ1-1	CASSFGQGLNTEAFF	TGTGCCAGCAGTTTCGGACAGGGTTTGAACACTGAAGCTTTCTTT
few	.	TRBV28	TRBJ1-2	CASSPRQYGYTF	TGTGCCAGCAGTCCGAGACAGTATGGCTACACCTTC
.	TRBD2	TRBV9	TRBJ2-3	CASSRTSGVTDTQYF	TGTGCCAGCAGCCGGACTAGCGGGGTCACAGATACGCAGTATTTT
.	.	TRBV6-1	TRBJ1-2	CASSEALPRDYGYTF	TGTGCCAGCAGTGAAGCGTTGCCTCGGGACTATGGCTACACCTTC
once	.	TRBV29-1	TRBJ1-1	CSVEIYLEAFF	TGCAGCGTTGAAATCTACCTTGAAGCTTTCTTT